Described below is a single T cell receptor (beta chain) sequence and its context. These data come from a study of T cell responses to AZD1222 COVID-19 vaccine. TCRdb keeps only in-frame clones here, not all; method: immunoSEQ multiplex PCR. The top ten clones hold about a fifth of a sample with just under 95,000 clones, approximately 90% of them seen once. Trimming took off 3 bases at V and 5 bases at J, with 8 bases between the two ends. The CDR3 spans 12 residues. This receptor was taken from an adult in good health. V usage is TRBV12-3 or TRBV12-4 and J usage is TRBJ2-7; no reliable D call. The source was peripheral blood, collected on day 0 of AZD1222 vaccination. As DNA, the CDR3 is TGTGCCAGCAGTTTGCCCCCTAACGAGCAGTACTTC. Its protein is CASSLPPNEQYF.